This TCR beta chain was captured by sequencing in a study of cytomegalovirus exposure and HLA in healthy donors. PCR employed 60 Vbeta and 13 Jbeta primers. TCRdb's table, derived via immunoSEQ multiplex PCR, lists solely in-frame clones and lacks some. The sample contains 180,000 or so clones, roughly 77% of which appear only once. This clone has a handful of counts. Trimming removed 5 bases from V and 0 bases from J, with 15 bases in between. CDR1 is SGHRS and CDR2 is YFSETQ in the germline V gene. This CDR3 is built from 16 residues. Sequenced material: PBMCs. The receptor was isolated from a woman in her twenties or thirties in good health and CMV-seropositive. The V gene is TRBV5-1, the J gene TRBJ1-3; no firm D call. The CDR3 is CASRDFAAGSGNTIYF. CDR3 nucleotides: TGCGCCAGCAGAGATTTCGCTGCAGGCTCTGGAAACACCATATATTTT.